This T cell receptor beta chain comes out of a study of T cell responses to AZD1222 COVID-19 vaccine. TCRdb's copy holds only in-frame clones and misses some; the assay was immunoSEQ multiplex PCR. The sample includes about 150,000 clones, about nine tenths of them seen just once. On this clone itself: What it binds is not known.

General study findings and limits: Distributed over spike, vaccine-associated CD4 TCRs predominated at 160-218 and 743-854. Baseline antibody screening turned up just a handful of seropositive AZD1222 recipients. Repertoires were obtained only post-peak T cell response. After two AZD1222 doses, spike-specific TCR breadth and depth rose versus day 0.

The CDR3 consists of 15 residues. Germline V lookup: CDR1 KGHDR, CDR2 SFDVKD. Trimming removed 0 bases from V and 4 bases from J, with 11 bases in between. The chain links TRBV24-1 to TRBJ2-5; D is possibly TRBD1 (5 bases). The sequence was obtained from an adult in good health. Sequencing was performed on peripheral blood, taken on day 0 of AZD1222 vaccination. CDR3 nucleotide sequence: TGTGCCACCAGTGATTTGACCAGGGCCGGAGAGACCCAGTACTTC. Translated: CATSDLTRAGETQYF.